The following is a TCR beta chain sequence with its context. Its antigen is not identified. The sample is drawn from a study of cytomegalovirus exposure and HLA in healthy donors. Study-level information: There were 117 million unique TCR beta sequences, drawn from 150 million to 200 million T cells, in an earlier analysis. Genetic ancestry analysis placed about 76% of the roughly 400 donors that were genotyped in the Caucasian-associated cluster. Study observations and caveats: A later analysis reportedly found fewer N-insertions in an Asian-associated ancestry cluster than the roughly 670-donor mean. Only CMV serostatus was available as immune exposure information.

The ends were cut back, 4 bases at V and 1 base at J, with 8 bases in the middle. The V gene's germline CDR1 is SNHLY and CDR2 FYNNEI. The CDR3 has 14 amino acids. PCR was performed using 60 Vbeta and 13 Jbeta primers. Assay: immunoSEQ multiplex PCR; the TCRdb copy retains only in-frame clones and omits some. The sample lists approximately 220,000 clones; 76% were seen once. The receptor was derived from a man younger than 30 in good health and CMV-seronegative. The material sequenced was PBMCs. This chain links TRBV2 with TRBJ1-5; a possible D gene is TRBD1 (5 bases). The CDR3 sequence: CASSGYRSNQPQHF. The CDR3 coding sequence is TGTGCCAGCAGTGGGTACAGGAGCAATCAGCCCCAGCATTTT.